A single sample is the source of the 6 T cell receptor beta chains below, sequenced in a study of cytomegalovirus exposure and HLA in healthy donors. Researchers ran the PCR with 60 Vbeta and 13 Jbeta primers. Using immunoSEQ multiplex PCR, the repertoire was profiled, and TCRdb retains in-frame clones only, with some absent. The sample includes around 150,000 clones, 80% of them seen just once. Sequencing was carried out using PBMCs. The receptors derive from a man aged 25-40 years in good health and CMV-seronegative.

The DNA for the CDR3 is TGCGCCAGCAGTGGGGGACTAGCGGGAGGCGAGCAGTACTTC. Protein: CASSGGLAGGEQYF. The V gene is TRBV10-1, the J gene TRBJ2-7; 15 bases align to TRBD2. There are 14 residues in the CDR3. V shed 4 bases, J shed 6 bases, and the junction held 1 base outside the gene matches. Per germline, CDR1 WNHNN and CDR2 SYGVQD (reference sequence).

The chain carries TRBV27 and TRBJ2-1; 12 bases map to TRBD2. Germline-derived CDR1 and CDR2 are MNHEY and SMNVEV (reference sequence). The V segment lost 1 base and the J segment 8 bases; nucleotides outside the gene matches: 15. The CDR3 runs 19 residues. The CDR3 sequence is CASSLWGGGGLAGTYEQFF. As DNA, the CDR3 is TGTGCCAGCAGTTTATGGGGGGGCGGAGGACTAGCGGGAACTTATGAGCAGTTCTTC.

The chain couples TRBV27 to TRBJ1-2, with D possibly matching TRBD1 (5 bases). Germline V gives CDR1 MNHEY, CDR2 SMNVEV (reference sequence). This CDR3 is 14 amino acids long. V dropped 5 bases and J dropped 8 bases, with 18 bases sitting between them. The CDR3, as DNA: TGTGCCAGCAGTCCTTTAATGGGGAGGGACGGCTACACCTTC. It codes for CASSPLMGRDGYTF.

The table lists this clone with a few counts. The junction departs from the called germline gene at one end, perhaps through a read error. The CDR3 region has the DNA TGTGCCAGCACCCCGACAGGGGCCTATGGCTGCACCTTC. As protein: CASTPTGAYGCTF. The gene calls are TRBV7-9 and TRBJ1-2; 8 bases map to TRBD1. The V gene's germline CDR1 is SEHNR and CDR2 FQNEAQ (reference sequence). The CDR3 sequence is 13 residues long.

The rearrangement links TRBV29-1 to TRBJ1-1; D uncertain. This CDR3 has 11 amino acids. Trimming cost V 6 bases and J 1 base, with 6 bases left between them. CDR1 SQVTM and CDR2 ANQGSEA come from the germline V gene. DNA for the CDR3: TGCAGCGTCAACAGGAACACTGAAGCTTTCTTT. Amino acids: CSVNRNTEAFF.

As to this clone: The junction and the germline gene differ at one end; a read error may be behind it. The J gene is TRBJ1-1, the V gene TRBV6-1; 8 nucleotides match TRBD1. The CDR3 spans 14 residues. The germline V gene encodes CDR1 MNHNS and CDR2 SASEGT. This CDR3 reads CAISEGQGNTEAFF. CDR3 nucleotides: TGTGCCATCAGTGAAGGACAGGGGAACACTGAAGCTTTCTTT.